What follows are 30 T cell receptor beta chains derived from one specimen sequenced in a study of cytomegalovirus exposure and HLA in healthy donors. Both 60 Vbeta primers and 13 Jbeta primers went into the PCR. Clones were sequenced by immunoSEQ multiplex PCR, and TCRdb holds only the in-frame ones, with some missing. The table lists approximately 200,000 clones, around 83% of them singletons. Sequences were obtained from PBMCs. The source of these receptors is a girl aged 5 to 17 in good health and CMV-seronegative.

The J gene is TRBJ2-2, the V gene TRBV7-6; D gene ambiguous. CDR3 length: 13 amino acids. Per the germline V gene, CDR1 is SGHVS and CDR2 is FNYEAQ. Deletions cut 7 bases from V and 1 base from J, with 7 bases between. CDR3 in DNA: TGTGCCAGCAACGACAAGAACACCGGGGAGCTGTTTTTT. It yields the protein CASNDKNTGELFF.

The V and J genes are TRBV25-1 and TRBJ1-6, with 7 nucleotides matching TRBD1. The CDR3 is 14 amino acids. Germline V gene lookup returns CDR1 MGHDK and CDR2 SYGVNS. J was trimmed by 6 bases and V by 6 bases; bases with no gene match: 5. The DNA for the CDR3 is TGTGCCAGCAGCGACAGGGCAACTAATTCACCCCTCCACTTT. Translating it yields CASSDRATNSPLHF.

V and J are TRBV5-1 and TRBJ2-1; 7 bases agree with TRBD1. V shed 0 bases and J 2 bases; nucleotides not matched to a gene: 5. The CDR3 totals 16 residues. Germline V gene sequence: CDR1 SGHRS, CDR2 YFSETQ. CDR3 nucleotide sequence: TGCGCCAGCAGCTTGGAGGGGGCCCTGGCCTACAATGAGCAGTTCTTC. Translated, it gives CASSLEGALAYNEQFF.

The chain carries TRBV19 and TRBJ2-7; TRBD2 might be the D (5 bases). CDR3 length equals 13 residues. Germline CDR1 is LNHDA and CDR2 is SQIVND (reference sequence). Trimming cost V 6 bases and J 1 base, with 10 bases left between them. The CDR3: CASRRRESYEQYF. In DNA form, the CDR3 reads TGTGCCAGTAGAAGAAGGGAGTCCTACGAGCAGTACTTC.

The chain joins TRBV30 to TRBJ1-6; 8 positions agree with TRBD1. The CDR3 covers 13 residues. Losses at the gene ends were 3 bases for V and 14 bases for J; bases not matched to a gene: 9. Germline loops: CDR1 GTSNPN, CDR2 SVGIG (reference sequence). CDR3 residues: CAWRSDREKALHF. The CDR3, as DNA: TGTGCCTGGAGATCGGACAGGGAAAAAGCCCTCCACTTT.

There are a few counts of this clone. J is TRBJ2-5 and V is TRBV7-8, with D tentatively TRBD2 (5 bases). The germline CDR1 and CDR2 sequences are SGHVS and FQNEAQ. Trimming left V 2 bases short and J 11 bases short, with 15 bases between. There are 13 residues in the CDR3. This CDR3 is CASSLMPLGEQYF. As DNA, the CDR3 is TGTGCCAGCAGCTTAATGCCGTTGGGAGAGCAGTACTTC.

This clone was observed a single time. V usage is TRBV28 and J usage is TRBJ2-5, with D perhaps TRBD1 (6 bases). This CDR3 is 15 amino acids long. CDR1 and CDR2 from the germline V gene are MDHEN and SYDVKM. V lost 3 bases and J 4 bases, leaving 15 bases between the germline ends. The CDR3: CASSFPGVVRETQYF. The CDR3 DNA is TGTGCCAGCAGTTTCCCAGGGGTAGTTCGAGAGACCCAGTACTTC. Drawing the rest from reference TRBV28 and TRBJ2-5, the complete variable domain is DVKVTQSSRYLVKRTGEKVFLECVQDMDHENMFWYRQDPGLGLRLIYFSYDVKMKEKGDIPEGYSVSREKKERFSLILESASTNQTSMYLCASSFPGVVRETQYFGPGTRLLVL.

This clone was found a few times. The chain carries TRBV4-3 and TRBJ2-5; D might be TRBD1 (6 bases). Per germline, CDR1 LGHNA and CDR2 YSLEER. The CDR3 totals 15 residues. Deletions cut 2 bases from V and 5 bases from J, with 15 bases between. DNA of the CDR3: TGCGCCAGCAGCCAATCTCCAGGGGTCGGGGAGACCCAGTACTTC. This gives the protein CASSQSPGVGETQYF.

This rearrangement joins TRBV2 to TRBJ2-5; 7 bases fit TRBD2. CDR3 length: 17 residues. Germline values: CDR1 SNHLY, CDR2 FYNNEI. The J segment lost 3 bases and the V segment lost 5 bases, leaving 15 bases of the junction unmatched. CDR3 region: CASSRGVWSGPEETQYF. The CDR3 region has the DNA TGTGCCAGCAGTCGGGGGGTCTGGAGTGGGCCAGAAGAGACCCAGTACTTC.

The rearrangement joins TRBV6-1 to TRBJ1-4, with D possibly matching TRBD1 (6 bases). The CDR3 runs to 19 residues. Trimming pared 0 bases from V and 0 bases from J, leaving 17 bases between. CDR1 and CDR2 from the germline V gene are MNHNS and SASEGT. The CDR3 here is CASSEAHDVRGATNEKLFF. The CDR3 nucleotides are TGTGCCAGCAGTGAAGCGCACGATGTCAGGGGAGCAACTAATGAAAAACTGTTTTTT.

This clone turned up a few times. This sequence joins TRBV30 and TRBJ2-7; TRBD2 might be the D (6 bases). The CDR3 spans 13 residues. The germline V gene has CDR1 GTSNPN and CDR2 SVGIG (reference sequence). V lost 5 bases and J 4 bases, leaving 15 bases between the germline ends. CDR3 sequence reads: CAWAGYKGYEQYF. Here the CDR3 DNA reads TGTGCCTGGGCGGGGTATAAGGGTTACGAGCAGTACTTC.

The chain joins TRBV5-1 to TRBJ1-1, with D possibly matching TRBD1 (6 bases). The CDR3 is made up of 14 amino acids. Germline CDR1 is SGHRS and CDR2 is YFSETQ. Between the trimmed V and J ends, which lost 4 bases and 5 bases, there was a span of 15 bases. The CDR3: CASSIRDTQTEAFF. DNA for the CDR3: TGCGCCAGCAGCATTAGGGACACCCAGACTGAAGCTTTCTTT.

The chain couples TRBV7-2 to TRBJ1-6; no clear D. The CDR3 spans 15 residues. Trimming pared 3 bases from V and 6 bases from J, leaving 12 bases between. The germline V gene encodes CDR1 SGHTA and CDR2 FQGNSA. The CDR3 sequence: CASSFDRGPNSPLHF. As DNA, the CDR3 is TGTGCCAGCAGCTTTGATCGGGGTCCTAATTCACCCCTCCACTTT.

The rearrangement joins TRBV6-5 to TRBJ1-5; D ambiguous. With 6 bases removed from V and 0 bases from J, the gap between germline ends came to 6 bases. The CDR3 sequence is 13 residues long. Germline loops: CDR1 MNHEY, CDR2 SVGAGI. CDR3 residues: CASSPFSNQPQHF. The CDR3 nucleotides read TGTGCCAGCAGCCCGTTTAGCAATCAGCCCCAGCATTTT.

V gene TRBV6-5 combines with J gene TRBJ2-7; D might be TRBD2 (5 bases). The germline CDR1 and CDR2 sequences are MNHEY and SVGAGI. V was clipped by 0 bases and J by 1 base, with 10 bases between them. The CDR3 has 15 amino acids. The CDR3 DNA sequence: TGTGCCAGCAGTTACTCGCGGGCCAAGTCCTACGAGCAGTACTTC. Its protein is CASSYSRAKSYEQYF.

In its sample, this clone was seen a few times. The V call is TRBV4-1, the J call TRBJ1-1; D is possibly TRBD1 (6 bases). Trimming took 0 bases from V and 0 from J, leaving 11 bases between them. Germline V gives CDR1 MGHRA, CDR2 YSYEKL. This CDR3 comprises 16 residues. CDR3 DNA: TGCGCCAGCAGCCAAGAGGTAGGACAGATGAACACTGAAGCTTTCTTT. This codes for CASSQEVGQMNTEAFF.

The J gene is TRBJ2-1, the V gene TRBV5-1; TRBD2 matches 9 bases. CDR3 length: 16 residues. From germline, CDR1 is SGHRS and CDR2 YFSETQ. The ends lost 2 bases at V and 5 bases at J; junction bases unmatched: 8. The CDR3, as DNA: TGCGCCAGCAGCTTCGGGTTTTCTAGCGGGGACAATGAGCAGTTCTTC. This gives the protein CASSFGFSSGDNEQFF. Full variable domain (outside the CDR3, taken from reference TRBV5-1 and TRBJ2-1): KAGVTQTPRYLIKTRGQQVTLSCSPISGHRSVSWYQQTPGQGLQFLFEYFSETQRNKGNFPGRFSGRQFSNSRSEMNVSTLELGDSALYLCASSFGFSSGDNEQFFGPGTRLTVL.

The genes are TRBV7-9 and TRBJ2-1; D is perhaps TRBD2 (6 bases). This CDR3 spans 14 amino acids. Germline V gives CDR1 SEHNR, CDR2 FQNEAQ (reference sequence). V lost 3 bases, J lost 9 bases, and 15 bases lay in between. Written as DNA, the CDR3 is TGTGCCAGCAGCTTCTCGAGGGAGGTCGTTGAGCAGTTCTTC. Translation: CASSFSREVVEQFF.

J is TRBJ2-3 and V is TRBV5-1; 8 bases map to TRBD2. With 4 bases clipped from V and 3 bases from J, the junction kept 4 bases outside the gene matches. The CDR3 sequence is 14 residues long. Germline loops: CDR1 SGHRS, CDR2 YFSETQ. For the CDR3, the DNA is TGCGCCAGCAGCACGGGAGGGGGTACAGATACGCAGTATTTT. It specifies CASSTGGGTDTQYF.

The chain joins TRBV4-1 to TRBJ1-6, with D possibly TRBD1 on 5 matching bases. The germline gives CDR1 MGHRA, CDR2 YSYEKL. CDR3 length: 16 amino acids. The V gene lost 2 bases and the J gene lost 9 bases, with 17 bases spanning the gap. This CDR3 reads CASSQHTGIGSSPLHF. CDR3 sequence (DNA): TGCGCCAGCAGCCAACATACAGGAATAGGTAGTTCACCCCTCCACTTT.

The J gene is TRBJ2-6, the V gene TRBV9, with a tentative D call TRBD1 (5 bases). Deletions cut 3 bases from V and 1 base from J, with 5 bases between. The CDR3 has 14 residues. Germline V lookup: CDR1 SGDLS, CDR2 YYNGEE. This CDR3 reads CASSEGSGANVLTF. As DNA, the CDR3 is TGTGCCAGCAGCGAGGGGTCTGGGGCCAACGTCCTGACTTTC.

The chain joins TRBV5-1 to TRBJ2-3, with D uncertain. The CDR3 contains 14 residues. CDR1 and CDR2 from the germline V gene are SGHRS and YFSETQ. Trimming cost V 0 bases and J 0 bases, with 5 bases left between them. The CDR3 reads CASSLEPSTDTQYF. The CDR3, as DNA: TGCGCCAGCAGCTTGGAGCCTAGCACAGATACGCAGTATTTT.

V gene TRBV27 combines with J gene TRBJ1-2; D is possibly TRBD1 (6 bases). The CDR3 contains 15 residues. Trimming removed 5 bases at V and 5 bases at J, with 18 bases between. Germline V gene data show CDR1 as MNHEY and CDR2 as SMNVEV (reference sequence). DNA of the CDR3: TGTGCCAGCAGTCCCTCCGGGACACCCTTATATGGCTACACCTTC. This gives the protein CASSPSGTPLYGYTF.

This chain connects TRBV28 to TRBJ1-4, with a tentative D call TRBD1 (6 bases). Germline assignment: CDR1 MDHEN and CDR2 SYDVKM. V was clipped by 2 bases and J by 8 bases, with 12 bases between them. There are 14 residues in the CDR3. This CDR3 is CASSLDRTKEKLFF. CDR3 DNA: TGTGCCAGCAGTTTAGACAGGACAAAGGAAAAACTGTTTTTT.

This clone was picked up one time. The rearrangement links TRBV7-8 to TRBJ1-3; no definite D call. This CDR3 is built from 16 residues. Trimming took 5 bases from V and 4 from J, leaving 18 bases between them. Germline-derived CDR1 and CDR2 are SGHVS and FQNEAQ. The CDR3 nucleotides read TGTGCCAGCAGCCAACCCCTGGCGGGGTTCGGAAACACCATATATTTT. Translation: CASSQPLAGFGNTIYF.

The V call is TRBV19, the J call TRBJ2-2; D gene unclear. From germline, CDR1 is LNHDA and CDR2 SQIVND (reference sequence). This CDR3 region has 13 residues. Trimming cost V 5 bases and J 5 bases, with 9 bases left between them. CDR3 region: CASSPGPTGELFF. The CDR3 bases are TGTGCCAGTAGTCCTGGGCCGACCGGGGAGCTGTTTTTT. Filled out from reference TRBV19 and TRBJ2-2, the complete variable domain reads DGGITQSPKYLFRKEGQNVTLSCEQNLNHDAMYWYRQDPGQGLRLIYYSQIVNDFQKGDIAEGYSVSREKKESFPLTVTSAQKNPTAFYLCASSPGPTGELFFGEGSRLTVL.

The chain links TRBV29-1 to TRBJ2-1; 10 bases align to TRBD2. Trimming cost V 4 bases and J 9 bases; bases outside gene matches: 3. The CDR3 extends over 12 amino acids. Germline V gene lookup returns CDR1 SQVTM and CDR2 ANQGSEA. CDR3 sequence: CSVAWTSGEQFF. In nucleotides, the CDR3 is TGCAGCGTTGCCTGGACTAGCGGTGAGCAGTTCTTC.

Written as DNA, the CDR3 is TGTGCCAGCAGTGGACAGGGTAGGGGCTACACCTTC. This codes for CASSGQGRGYTF. The gene calls are TRBV2 and TRBJ1-2, with TRBD1 matching 7 bases. The J segment lost 8 bases and the V segment lost 4 bases, leaving 4 bases of the junction unmatched. The CDR3 extends over 12 amino acids. Germline-derived CDR1 and CDR2 are SNHLY and FYNNEI.

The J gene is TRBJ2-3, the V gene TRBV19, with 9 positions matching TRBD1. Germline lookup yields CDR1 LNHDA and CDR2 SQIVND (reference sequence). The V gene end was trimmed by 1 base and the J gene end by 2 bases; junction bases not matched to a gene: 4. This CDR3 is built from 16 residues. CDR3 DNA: TGTGCCAGTAGTATAGGGACAGGGGCCCCCACAGATACGCAGTATTTT. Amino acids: CASSIGTGAPTDTQYF. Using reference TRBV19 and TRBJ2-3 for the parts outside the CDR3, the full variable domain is DGGITQSPKYLFRKEGQNVTLSCEQNLNHDAMYWYRQDPGQGLRLIYYSQIVNDFQKGDIAEGYSVSREKKESFPLTVTSAQKNPTAFYLCASSIGTGAPTDTQYFGPGTRLTVL.

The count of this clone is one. CDR3 in DNA: TGTGCCAGACGAATCGGACAGGGCGCGAACACCGGGGAGCTGTTTTTT. Translated: CARRIGQGANTGELFF. The chain links TRBV7-2 to TRBJ2-2; 8 bases are a match to TRBD1. The V and J ends lost 9 bases and 0 bases, in that order; junction bases with no gene match: 9. Germline CDR1 reads SGHTA; CDR2 reads FQGNSA. This CDR3 region has 16 residues.